The subject of this entry is one TCR beta chain. The data belong to a study of cytotoxic CD8 clonotypes in ibrutinib-treated CLL. The overall study: A mean of roughly 260,000 productive templates and just under 95,000 productive rearrangements was obtained per sample.

CDR1 and CDR2 from the germline V gene are LNHDA and SQIVND (reference sequence). Trimming shortened V by 5 bases and J by 7 bases, and 14 bases separated the two germline ends. The CDR3 covers 14 residues. Assay used: immunoSEQ multiplex PCR; TCRdb lists only in-frame clones, some missing. Of about 92,000 clones listed, approximately 77% are singletons. This receptor was obtained from a human donor with chronic lymphocytic leukemia. The chain is built from TRBV19 and TRBJ2-2; D is ambiguous. The sample here was PBMCs, taken after 24 months of ibrutinib treatment. This CDR3 is CASSRRAEDGELFF. In DNA form, the CDR3 reads TGTGCCAGTAGTCGCCGGGCAGAGGACGGGGAGCTGTTTTTT.